The 2 T cell receptor beta chains below were found in one sample sequenced in a study of Ad26.COV2.S vaccination and SARS-CoV-2 variants. The treatment: roughly 20 received Ad26.COV2.S at low or high dose, single or two shots; about five received placebo; per-sample allocation not given. At day 63 after the first vaccine or placebo injection, samples were drawn. Clones were sequenced by immunoSEQ multiplex PCR, and TCRdb holds only the in-frame ones, with some missing. The table shows roughly 420,000 clones, with 85% to 90% occurring only once. The starting material was peripheral blood, obtained in a trial of Ad26.COV2.S vaccine versus placebo. All receptors come from a person between 18 and 59 years old who received the Ad26.COV2.S COVID-19 vaccine or a placebo.

The gene calls are TRBV6-5 and TRBJ2-2; D gene unclear. This CDR3 has 14 residues. Looked up from germline, CDR1 is MNHEY and CDR2 is SVGAGI. Trimming took 6 bases from V and 1 from J, leaving 9 bases between them. The CDR3 sequence: CASSLTMNTGELFF. Here the CDR3 DNA reads TGTGCCAGCAGCCTCACGATGAACACCGGGGAGCTGTTTTTT.

The chain is built from TRBV18 and TRBJ2-7; 7 nucleotides match TRBD1. Trimming at V came to 3 bases and at J to 4 bases, leaving 15 bases not matched to a gene. The CDR3 is 17 residues long. Looked up from germline, CDR1 is KGHSH and CDR2 is LQKENI. This CDR3 reads CASSPGVRGTWDYEQYF. The CDR3 DNA reads as TGTGCCAGCTCACCCGGGGTCAGGGGGACATGGGATTACGAGCAGTACTTC.